Described below is a single T cell receptor (beta chain) sequence and its context. Antigen unknown. The data are from a study of T cells in localized non-small cell lung cancer. Study findings and constraints: Among blood samples, higher T cell density accompanied longer overall survival. Adjacent lung exhibited a median of 57 among the 100 most abundant tumor clones. Sequence data derive from only one tumor region, so heterogeneity remains possible. Uninvolved neighboring lung showed the greatest T cell clonality, exceeding tumor.

Some clones are missing from TCRdb's copy, which holds only in-frame ones; the method was immunoSEQ multiplex PCR. The data contain around 23,000 clones, roughly 87% of them singletons. With 6 bases removed from V and 6 bases from J, the gap between germline ends came to 19 bases. Germline CDR1 SGDLS, CDR2 YYNGEE. CDR3 size: 15 residues. Here the sequenced sample was peripheral blood mononuclear cells, taken before any cancer treatment. The chain links TRBV9 to TRBJ2-1; a weak D match, TRBD2 (5 bases). The receptor was isolated from a male donor at least 60 years old with stage II lung adenocarcinoma. In DNA form, the CDR3 reads TGTGCCAGCAACAATGCGCGGGCGATAGGCAATGAGCAGTTCTTC. Protein product: CASNNARAIGNEQFF.